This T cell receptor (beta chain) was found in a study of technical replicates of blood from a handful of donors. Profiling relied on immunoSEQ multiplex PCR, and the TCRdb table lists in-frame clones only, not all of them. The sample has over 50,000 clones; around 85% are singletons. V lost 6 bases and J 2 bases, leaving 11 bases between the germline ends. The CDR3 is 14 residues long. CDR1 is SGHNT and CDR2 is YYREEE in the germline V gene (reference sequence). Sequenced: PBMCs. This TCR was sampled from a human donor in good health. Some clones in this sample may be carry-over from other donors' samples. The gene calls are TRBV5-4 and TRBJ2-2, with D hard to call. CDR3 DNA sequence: TGTGCCAGCACCCGAGGCAGAAACACCGGGGAGCTGTTTTTT. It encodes CASTRGRNTGELFF.